What follows is one TCR beta chain and its context. The data derive from a study of blood T cell repertoires in COVID-19. Participants were aged about 18 to 90 years, lived in 24 US areas, and enrolled virtually. Cohort allocation depended upon clinical history that participants reported. The protocol was immunoSEQ multiplex PCR, while the TCRdb copy is restricted to in-frame clones and leaves out a portion. The sample lists 180,000 or so clones, around 79% occurring once. The source material was PBMCs or T cells enriched from blood (not recorded which). This TCR derives from a man aged 50-59 years who had recovered from COVID-19.

The CDR3 DNA reads as TGTGCCAGCAGCTCGCAAACCTCTGGGGACAGGGGATCTAACTATGGCTACACCTTC. Translated: CASSSQTSGDRGSNYGYTF. The chain is built from TRBV7-9 and TRBJ1-2; TRBD1 aligns across 10 bases. This CDR3 contains 19 residues. The junction had 14 bases not matched to a gene; V was cut back by 4 bases and J by 0 bases. Germline V gene lookup returns CDR1 SEHNR and CDR2 FQNEAQ (reference sequence).